This T cell receptor (beta chain) comes out of a study of T cells in Graves' hyperthyroidism and ophthalmopathy. The overall study: Initial diagnosis, before any treatment, was when peripheral blood was collected.

What was amplified from RNA transcripts were TCR beta CDR3 regions. TCR CDR3 regions were first amplified by RT-PCR with HTBI primers. TCRdb processed the multiplex PCR reads anew with MiXCR; each CDR3 protein has one entry. The table lists fewer than 750,000 distinct CDR3 sequences, roughly 15% of them singletons, with approximately 13% in the top ten. V was pared by 0 bases and J by 0 bases, with 6 bases of the junction left unmatched. Germline CDR1 and CDR2: SGHRS and YFSETQ. The CDR3 has 17 amino acids. A NOSPECS grade of at least 4, a Clinical Activity Score of at least 3 and duration under 3 months were recorded in ophthalmopathy patients. Patients showing uncontrolled infection, other autoimmune disease, pregnancy or lactation were ineligible. Study-wide results and caveats: A model built on 13 V-J features separated ophthalmopathy from stable hyperthyroidism.

With regard to this clonotype: What it binds is unknown.

Sequenced input: blood. The clonotype originates from a woman aged 50 to 60 with Graves' ophthalmopathy. The chain recombines TRBV5-1 with TRBJ1-2; the match to TRBD1 covers 9 bases. This CDR3 reads CASSLGQGVGANYGYTF. Here the CDR3 DNA reads TGCGCCAGCAGCTTGGGACAGGGGGTTGGTGCTAACTATGGCTACACCTTC.